This paragraph reports one T cell receptor (beta chain). The source of the sample is a study of blood T cell repertoires in COVID-19. Study-level information: Italy, Spain and the United States were the sources of the convalescent and acute COVID-19 samples. PBMCs, B-cell-depleted T cells, or T cells provided the cDNA or gDNA that made up the material.

Authors' analysis steps: Nucleated cell number was recorded as an estimate derived from reference gene primer amplification. Sequencing was performed with immunoSEQ multiplex PCR; in TCRdb, only in-frame clones are kept and a portion is missing. V and J calls and clone size are copied from that table; D and trimming were computed from the DNA. Altogether 150,000 or so clones are present, roughly 78% being singletons, with the ten largest covering roughly 1.5%. This CDR3 has 15 residues. V was pared by 4 bases and J by 4 bases, with 14 bases between. The germline CDR1 and CDR2 sequences are SNHLY and FYNNEI.

Sequenced material: peripheral blood. The chain has TRBV2 and TRBJ1-5; unclear D gene. The clonotype originates from an elderly man with acute or convalescent COVID-19. CDR3 protein: CASSASGRENQPQHF. The CDR3 DNA is TGTGCCAGCAGTGCAAGCGGGCGGGAGAATCAGCCCCAGCATTTT.